This T cell receptor beta chain was documented in a study of shared clonotypes between healthy human individuals. Here immunoSEQ multiplex PCR was the method, and the copy in TCRdb shows in-frame clones only, minus some. The data hold around 440,000 clones, with approximately 71% observed a single time. The CDR3 runs 14 residues. V was shortened by 1 base and J by 4 bases, with 5 bases between the two germline ends. Germline CDR1 MNHNS, CDR2 SASEGT. V gene TRBV6-1 combines with J gene TRBJ2-6; no clear D. Sequenced sample: PBMCs. The sequence came from a woman aged 40 to 49 in good health. Some clones in this sample may be carry-over from other donors' samples. CDR3 sequence reads: CASSEEWGANVLTF. CDR3 coding DNA: TGTGCCAGCAGTGAAGAGTGGGGGGCCAACGTCCTGACTTTC.